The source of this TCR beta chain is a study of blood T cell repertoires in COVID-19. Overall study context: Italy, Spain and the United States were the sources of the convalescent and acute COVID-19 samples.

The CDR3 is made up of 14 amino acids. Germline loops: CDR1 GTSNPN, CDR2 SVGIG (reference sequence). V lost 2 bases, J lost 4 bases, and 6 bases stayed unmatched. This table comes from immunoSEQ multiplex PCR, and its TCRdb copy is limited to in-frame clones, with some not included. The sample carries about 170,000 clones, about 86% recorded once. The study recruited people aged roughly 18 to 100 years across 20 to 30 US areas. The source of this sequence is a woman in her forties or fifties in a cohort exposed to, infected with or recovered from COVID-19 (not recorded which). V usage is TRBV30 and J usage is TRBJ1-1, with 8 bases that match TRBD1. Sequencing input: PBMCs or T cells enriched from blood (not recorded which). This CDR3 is CAWSTGQDTTEAFF. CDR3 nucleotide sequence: TGTGCCTGGAGTACGGGACAGGACACCACTGAAGCTTTCTTT.